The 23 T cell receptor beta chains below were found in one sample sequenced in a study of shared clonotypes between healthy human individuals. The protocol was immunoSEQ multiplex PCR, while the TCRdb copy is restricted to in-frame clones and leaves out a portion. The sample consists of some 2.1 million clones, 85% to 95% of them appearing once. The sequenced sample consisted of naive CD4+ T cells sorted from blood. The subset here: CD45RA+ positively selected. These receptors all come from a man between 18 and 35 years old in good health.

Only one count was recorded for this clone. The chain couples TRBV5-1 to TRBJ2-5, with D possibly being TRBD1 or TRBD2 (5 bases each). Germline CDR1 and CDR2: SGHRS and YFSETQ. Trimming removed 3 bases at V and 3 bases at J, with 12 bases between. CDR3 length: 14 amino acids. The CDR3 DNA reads TGCGCCAGCAGCTCCCAAGGGACGGAAGAGACCCAGTACTTC. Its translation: CASSSQGTEETQYF.

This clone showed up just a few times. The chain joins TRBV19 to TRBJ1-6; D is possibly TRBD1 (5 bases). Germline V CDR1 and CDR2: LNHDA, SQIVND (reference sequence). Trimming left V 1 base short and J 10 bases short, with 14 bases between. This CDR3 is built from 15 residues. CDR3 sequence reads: CASSIGAINRSPLHF. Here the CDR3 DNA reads TGTGCCAGTAGTATAGGAGCCATTAACAGGTCACCCCTCCACTTT.

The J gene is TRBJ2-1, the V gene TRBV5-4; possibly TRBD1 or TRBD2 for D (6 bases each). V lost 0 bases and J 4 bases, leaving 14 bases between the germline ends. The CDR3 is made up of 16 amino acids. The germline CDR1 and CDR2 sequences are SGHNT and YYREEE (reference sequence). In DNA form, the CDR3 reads TGTGCCAGCAGCTTGGATGGGGGGCGCGGGTACAATGAGCAGTTCTTC. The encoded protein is CASSLDGGRGYNEQFF.

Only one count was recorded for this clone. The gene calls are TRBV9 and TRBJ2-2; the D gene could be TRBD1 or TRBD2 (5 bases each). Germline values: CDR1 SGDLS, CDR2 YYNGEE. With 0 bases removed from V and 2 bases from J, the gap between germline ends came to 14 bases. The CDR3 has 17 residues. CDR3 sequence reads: CASSVGQGTLNTGELFF. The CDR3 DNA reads TGTGCCAGCAGCGTAGGTCAAGGGACGCTTAACACCGGGGAGCTGTTTTTT. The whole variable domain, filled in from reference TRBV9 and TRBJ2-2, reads DSGVTQTPKHLITATGQRVTLRCSPRSGDLSVYWYQQSLDQGLQFLIQYYNGEERAKGNILERFSAQQFPDLHSELNLSSLELGDSALYFCASSVGQGTLNTGELFFGEGSRLTVL.

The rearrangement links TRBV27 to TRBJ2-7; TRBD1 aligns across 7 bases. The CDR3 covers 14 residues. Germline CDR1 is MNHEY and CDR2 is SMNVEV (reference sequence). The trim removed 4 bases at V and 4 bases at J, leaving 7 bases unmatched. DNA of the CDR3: TGTGCCAGCAGTTCCGGAGACAGGGTATACGAGCAGTACTTC. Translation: CASSSGDRVYEQYF.

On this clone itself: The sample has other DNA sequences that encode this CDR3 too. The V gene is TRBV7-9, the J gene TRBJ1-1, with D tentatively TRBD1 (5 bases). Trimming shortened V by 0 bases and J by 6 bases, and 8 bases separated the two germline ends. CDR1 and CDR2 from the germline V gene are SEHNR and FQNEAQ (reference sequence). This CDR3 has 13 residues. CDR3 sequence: CASSLAGGAEAFF. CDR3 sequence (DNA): TGTGCCAGCAGCTTAGCCGGAGGGGCTGAAGCTTTCTTT.

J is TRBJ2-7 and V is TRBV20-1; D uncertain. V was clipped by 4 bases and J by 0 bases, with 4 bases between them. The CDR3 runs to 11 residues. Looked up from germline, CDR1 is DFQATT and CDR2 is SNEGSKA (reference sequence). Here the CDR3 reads CSAMSSYEQYF. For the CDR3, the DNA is TGCAGTGCTATGAGCTCCTACGAGCAGTACTTC.

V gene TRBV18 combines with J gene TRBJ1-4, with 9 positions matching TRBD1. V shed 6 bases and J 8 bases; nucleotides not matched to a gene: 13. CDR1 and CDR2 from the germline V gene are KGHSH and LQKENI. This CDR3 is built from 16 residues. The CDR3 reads CASSQTGQGNREKLFF. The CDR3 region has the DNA TGTGCCAGCTCGCAGACCGGACAGGGGAATAGGGAAAAACTGTTTTTT.

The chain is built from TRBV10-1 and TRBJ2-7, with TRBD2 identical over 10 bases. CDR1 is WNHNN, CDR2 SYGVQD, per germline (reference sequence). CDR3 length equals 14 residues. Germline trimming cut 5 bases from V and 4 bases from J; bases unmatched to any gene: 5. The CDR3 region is CASSNLAGGYEQYF. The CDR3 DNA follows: TGCGCCAGCAGTAATTTAGCGGGAGGTTACGAGCAGTACTTC.

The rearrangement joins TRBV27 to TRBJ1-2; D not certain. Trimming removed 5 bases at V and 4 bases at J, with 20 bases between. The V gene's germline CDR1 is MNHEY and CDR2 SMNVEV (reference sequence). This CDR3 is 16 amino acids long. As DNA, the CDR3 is TGTGCCAGCAGTCCCCTCGGTGGGGTAAAAAGCTATGGCTACACCTTC. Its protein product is CASSPLGGVKSYGYTF.

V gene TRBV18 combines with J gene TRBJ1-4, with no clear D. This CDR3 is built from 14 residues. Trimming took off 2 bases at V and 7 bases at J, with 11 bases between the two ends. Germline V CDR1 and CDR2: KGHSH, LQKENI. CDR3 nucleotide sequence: TGTGCCAGCTCACCAGGAGGGAGAGGTGAAAAACTGTTTTTT. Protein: CASSPGGRGEKLFF.

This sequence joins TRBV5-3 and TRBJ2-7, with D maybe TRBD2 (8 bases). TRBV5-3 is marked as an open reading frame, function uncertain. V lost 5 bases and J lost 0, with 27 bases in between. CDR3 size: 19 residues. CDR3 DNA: TGTGCCAGAAGGACCACCTCGGGACAGCGGGAGCCCCACTCCTACGAGCAGTACTTC. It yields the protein CARRTTSGQREPHSYEQYF.

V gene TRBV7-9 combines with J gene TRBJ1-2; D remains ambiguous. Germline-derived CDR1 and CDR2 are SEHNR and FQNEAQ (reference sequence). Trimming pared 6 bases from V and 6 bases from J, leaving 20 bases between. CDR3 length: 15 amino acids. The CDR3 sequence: CASSNTTVSSDGYTF. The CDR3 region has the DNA TGTGCCAGCAGTAACACGACCGTATCCTCTGATGGCTACACCTTC. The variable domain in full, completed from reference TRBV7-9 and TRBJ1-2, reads DTGVSQNPRHKITKRGQNVTFRCDPISEHNRLYWYRQTLGQGPEFLTYFQNEAQLEKSRLLSDRFSAERPKGSFSTLEIQRTEQGDSAMYLCASSNTTVSSDGYTFGSGTRLTVV.

CDR3 protein: CASSAVGQSYEQYF. CDR3 DNA sequence: TGCGCCAGCAGCGCTGTGGGACAGTCCTACGAGCAGTACTTC. The chain employs TRBV4-1 and TRBJ2-7; 7 bases line up with TRBD1. The germline CDR1 and CDR2 sequences are MGHRA and YSYEKL. V was pared by 5 bases and J by 1 base, with 5 bases of the junction left unmatched. This CDR3 region has 14 residues.

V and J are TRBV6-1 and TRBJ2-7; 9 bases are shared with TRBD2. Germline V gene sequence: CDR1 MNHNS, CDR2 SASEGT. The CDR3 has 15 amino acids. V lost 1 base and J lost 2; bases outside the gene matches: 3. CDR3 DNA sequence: TGTGCCAGCAGTGAAGTGGCTAGCGGGACCTACGAGCAGTACTTC. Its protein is CASSEVASGTYEQYF.

CDR3 sequence reads: CASSQGARETQYF. The CDR3 nucleotides read TGCGCCAGCAGCCAGGGGGCAAGGGAGACCCAGTACTTC. This rearrangement joins TRBV5-1 to TRBJ2-5, with 8 bases that match TRBD1. CDR3 size: 13 residues. Germline values: CDR1 SGHRS, CDR2 YFSETQ. V was pared by 4 bases and J by 5 bases, with 4 bases of the junction left unmatched.

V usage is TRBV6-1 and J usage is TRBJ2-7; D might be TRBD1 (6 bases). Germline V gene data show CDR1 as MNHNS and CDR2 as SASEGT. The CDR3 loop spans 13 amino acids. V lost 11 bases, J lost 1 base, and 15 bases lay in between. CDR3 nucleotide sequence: TGTGCCGGACTGGACAGCCGTTCCTACGAGCAGTACTTC. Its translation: CAGLDSRSYEQYF.

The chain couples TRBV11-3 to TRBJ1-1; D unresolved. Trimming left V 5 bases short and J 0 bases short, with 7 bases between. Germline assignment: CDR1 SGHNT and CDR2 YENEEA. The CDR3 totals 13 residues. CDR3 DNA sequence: TGTGCCAGCAGCGCACAGATGAACACTGAAGCTTTCTTT. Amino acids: CASSAQMNTEAFF. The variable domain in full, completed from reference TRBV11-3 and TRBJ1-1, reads EAGVVQSPRYKIIEKKQPVAFWCNPISGHNTLYWYLQNLGQGPELLIRYENEEAVDDSQLPKDRFSAERLKGVDSTLKIQPAELGDSAVYLCASSAQMNTEAFFGQGTRLTVV.

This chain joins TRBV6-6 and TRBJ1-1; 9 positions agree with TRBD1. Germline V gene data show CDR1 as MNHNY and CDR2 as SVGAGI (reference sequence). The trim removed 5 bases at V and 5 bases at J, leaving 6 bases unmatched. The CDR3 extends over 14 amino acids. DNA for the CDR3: TGTGCCAGCAGTATGACAGGGGGACGGACTGAAGCTTTCTTT. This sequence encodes CASSMTGGRTEAFF.

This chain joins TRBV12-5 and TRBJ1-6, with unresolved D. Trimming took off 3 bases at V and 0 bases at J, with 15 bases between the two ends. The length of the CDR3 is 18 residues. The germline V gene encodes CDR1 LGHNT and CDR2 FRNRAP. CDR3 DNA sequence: TGTGCTAGTGGTTTCTTCGGCATTTCCAGCTCCTATAATTCACCCCTCCACTTT. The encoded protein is CASGFFGISSSYNSPLHF.

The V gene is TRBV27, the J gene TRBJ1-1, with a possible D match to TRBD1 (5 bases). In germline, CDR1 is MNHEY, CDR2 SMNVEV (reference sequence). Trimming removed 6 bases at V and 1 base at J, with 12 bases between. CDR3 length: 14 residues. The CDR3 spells CASRPHGTNTEAFF. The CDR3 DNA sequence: TGTGCCAGCAGGCCCCATGGGACGAACACTGAAGCTTTCTTT.

The CDR3 loop reads CAISRSGDSYEQYF. CDR3 bases: TGTGCCATCAGTCGATCGGGAGACTCCTACGAGCAGTACTTC. The rearrangement joins TRBV10-3 to TRBJ2-7; possible D gene TRBD2, 6 bases. V lost 5 bases and J lost 0, with 11 bases in between. Germline CDR1 reads ENHRY; CDR2 reads SYGVKD. This CDR3 comprises 14 residues.

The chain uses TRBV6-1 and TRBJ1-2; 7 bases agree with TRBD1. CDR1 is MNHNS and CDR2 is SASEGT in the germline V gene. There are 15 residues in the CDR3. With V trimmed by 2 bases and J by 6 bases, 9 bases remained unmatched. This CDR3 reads CASSEFIRGQNGYTF. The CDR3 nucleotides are TGTGCCAGCAGTGAATTTATAAGGGGGCAAAATGGCTACACCTTC.